These 19 T cell receptor beta chains originate from one sample sequenced in a study of blood T cell repertoires in COVID-19. Sequencing used immunoSEQ multiplex PCR; TCRdb keeps in-frame clones, though not all of them. The table includes roughly 200,000 clones, approximately 85% detected once. Source material: PBMCs or T cells enriched from blood (not recorded which). The source is a man aged 35-49 years who had recovered from COVID-19.

The rearrangement uses TRBV11-1 and TRBJ1-1, with 11 bases aligning to TRBD1. V lost 5 bases, J lost 11 bases, and 7 bases stayed unmatched. This CDR3 region has 13 residues. Germline-derived CDR1 and CDR2 are SGHAT and FQDESV (reference sequence). The DNA for the CDR3 is TGTGCCAGCAGCCCCTGGGACAGGGGGAATGCTTTCTTT. This codes for CASSPWDRGNAFF.

The V gene is TRBV15, the J gene TRBJ1-2; D is perhaps TRBD1 (5 bases). This CDR3 has 13 residues. The germline V gene encodes CDR1 LNHNV and CDR2 YYDKDF (reference sequence). V lost 5 bases and J lost 8, with 15 bases in between. The CDR3 spells CATSPRVLGGYTF. Written as DNA, the CDR3 is TGTGCCACCAGCCCCAGGGTTTTGGGCGGCTACACCTTC.

The CDR3 spells CASRLPRTSGMSYEQYF. The CDR3 bases are TGTGCAAGTCGCTTACCCCGGACTAGCGGGATGTCCTACGAGCAGTACTTC. The chain links TRBV12-2 to TRBJ2-7; the D call in the table, TRBD2, was not verified against the DNA. TRBV12-2 represents a pseudogene. This CDR3 is built from 17 residues.

The V and J genes are TRBV11-2 and TRBJ2-1; 7 nucleotides align to TRBD2. This CDR3 has 13 residues. Per germline, CDR1 SGHAT and CDR2 FQNNGV. V was pared by 5 bases and J by 6 bases, with 4 bases of the junction left unmatched. CDR3 sequence (DNA): TGTGCCAGCAGCCCCGGACTAGTCAATGAGCAGTTCTTC. This translates into CASSPGLVNEQFF.

Concerning this clone: An end of the junction differs from the germline gene, which may be a read error. The CDR3 protein is CASSLDRNTEAFF. Written as DNA, the CDR3 is TGTGCTAGCAGCTTAGATAGGAACACTGAAGCTTTCTTT. J is TRBJ1-1 and V is TRBV7-7, with D uncertain. The germline V gene encodes CDR1 SSHAT and CDR2 FNYEAQ (reference sequence). The CDR3 is 13 residues long.

This chain connects TRBV19 to TRBJ2-3, with 7 bases that match TRBD1. This CDR3 has 14 residues. Per the germline V gene, CDR1 is LNHDA and CDR2 is SQIVND (reference sequence). Germline trimming cut 5 bases from V and 5 bases from J; bases unmatched to any gene: 7. This CDR3 reads CASSLGQVGDTQYF. The CDR3 DNA reads TGTGCCAGTAGTCTCGGACAGGTGGGAGATACGCAGTATTTT. Supplemented by reference TRBV19 and TRBJ2-3, the full variable domain reads DGGITQSPKYLFRKEGQNVTLSCEQNLNHDAMYWYRQDPGQGLRLIYYSQIVNDFQKGDIAEGYSVSREKKESFPLTVTSAQKNPTAFYLCASSLGQVGDTQYFGPGTRLTVL.

This chain connects TRBV5-1 to TRBJ1-2; D is unclear. V lost 0 bases and J lost 8, with 14 bases in between. This CDR3 is built from 14 residues. CDR1 is SGHRS, CDR2 YFSETQ, per germline. CDR3: CASSLAMGEDGYTF. In DNA form, the CDR3 reads TGCGCCAGCAGCTTGGCGATGGGAGAAGACGGCTACACCTTC.

This chain joins TRBV3-1 (or the pseudogene TRBV3-2) and TRBJ1-4; possible D gene TRBD1, 6 bases. Trimming removed 4 bases at V and 4 bases at J, with 10 bases between. Germline loops: CDR1 LGHDT, CDR2 YNNKEL (reference sequence). The CDR3 is 14 residues long. The CDR3 protein is CASSLRTDNEKLFF. The CDR3 nucleotides read TGTGCCAGCAGCCTCCGGACAGATAATGAAAAACTGTTTTTT.

The genes are TRBV10-1 and TRBJ2-3; possible D gene TRBD2, 6 bases. The germline CDR1 and CDR2 sequences are WNHNN and SYGVQD (reference sequence). The CDR3 spans 14 residues. Trimming took off 3 bases at V and 4 bases at J, with 11 bases between the two ends. CDR3 DNA sequence: TGCGCCAGCAGTGATACGGGAGAGGCAGATACGCAGTATTTT. This encodes CASSDTGEADTQYF.

This clone is medium-sized by share. This sequence joins TRBV2 and TRBJ1-1; D gene ambiguous. The CDR3 has 14 amino acids. Deletions cut 4 bases from V and 3 bases from J, with 12 bases between. The germline V gene has CDR1 SNHLY and CDR2 FYNNEI. The DNA of the CDR3 is TGTGCCAGCAGTGCACTGAGCGGGGACACTGAAGCTTTCTTT. It yields the protein CASSALSGDTEAFF.

The chain employs TRBV11-2 and TRBJ2-7; TRBD1 matches 9 bases. Germline values: CDR1 SGHAT, CDR2 FQNNGV. The ends lost 6 bases at V and 1 base at J; junction bases unmatched: 7. This CDR3 has 15 residues. The chain's CDR3 is CASRSGTGPSYEQYF. Written as DNA, the CDR3 is TGTGCCAGCAGGAGCGGGACAGGGCCTTCCTACGAGCAGTACTTC.

The chain has TRBV20-1 and TRBJ2-5; D is unresolved. V was trimmed by 4 bases and J by 5 bases, leaving 5 bases between them. Looked up from germline, CDR1 is DFQATT and CDR2 is SNEGSKA (reference sequence). The CDR3 is 10 amino acids. This chain's CDR3 is CSATLETQYF. DNA for the CDR3: TGCAGTGCTACCCTCGAGACCCAGTACTTC.

About this clone: The same CDR3 is also encoded by other DNA sequences in this sample. This chain links TRBV11-2 with TRBJ2-7; D is undetermined. Trimming removed 1 base from V and 7 bases from J, with 5 bases in between. Germline V gene lookup returns CDR1 SGHAT and CDR2 FQNNGV. The CDR3 is 11 residues long. CDR3 in amino acids: CASSLVGEQYF. The CDR3 DNA is TGTGCCAGCAGCTTAGTCGGTGAGCAGTACTTC.

The rearrangement uses TRBV14 and TRBJ1-2; tentative D call: TRBD1 (5 bases). The CDR3 spans 12 residues. Germline V gives CDR1 SGHDN, CDR2 FVKESK. V lost 10 bases and J lost 7, with 16 bases in between. In DNA form, the CDR3 reads TGTGCCACTTCATTTACAGGCTTTGGCTACACCTTC. It encodes CATSFTGFGYTF.

The gene calls are TRBV10-1 and TRBJ2-2, with 13 positions matching TRBD2. The CDR3 is 15 amino acids. Germline loops: CDR1 WNHNN, CDR2 SYGVQD (reference sequence). Trimming took 5 bases from V and 7 from J; bases not matched to a gene: 4. CDR3 in amino acids: CASSPGLAGSGELFF. DNA of the CDR3: TGCGCCAGCAGTCCGGGACTAGCGGGAAGCGGGGAGCTGTTTTTT.

The rearrangement links TRBV28 to TRBJ2-3, with 7 bases lining up with TRBD2. The CDR3 extends over 15 amino acids. The germline gives CDR1 MDHEN, CDR2 SYDVKM. The ends lost 6 bases at V and 1 base at J; junction bases unmatched: 7. CDR3 residues: CASRHGLAGTDTQYF. The CDR3, as DNA: TGTGCCAGCAGACATGGGCTAGCGGGCACAGATACGCAGTATTTT.

The chain carries TRBV25-1 and TRBJ1-1; 7 bases align to TRBD1. The V gene's germline CDR1 is MGHDK and CDR2 SYGVNS. The CDR3 runs 14 residues. The junction had 9 bases not matched to a gene; V was cut back by 6 bases and J by 5 bases. The CDR3 DNA sequence: TGTGCCAGCAGCCAGGGGGTTAGGGGGACTGAAGCTTTCTTT. Its translation: CASSQGVRGTEAFF.

The V gene is TRBV6-5, the J gene TRBJ2-3; 12 positions match TRBD2. Per germline, CDR1 MNHEY and CDR2 SVGAGI. The CDR3 runs to 14 residues. With 8 bases clipped from V and 5 bases from J, the junction kept 5 bases outside the gene matches. The CDR3 region has the DNA TGTGCCAGCGGACTAGCGGGATGGGTAGATACGCAGTATTTT. This codes for CASGLAGWVDTQYF.

The chain employs TRBV5-8 and TRBJ1-3; weak D call: TRBD1 (6 bases). Per germline, CDR1 SGHTS and CDR2 YDEGEE. This CDR3 spans 16 amino acids. With 0 bases removed from V and 0 bases from J, the gap between germline ends came to 10 bases. In nucleotides, the CDR3 is TGTGCCAGCAGCTTGGCCGGGGGGCCCTCTGGAAACACCATATATTTT. Amino acid sequence: CASSLAGGPSGNTIYF.